The 21 T cell receptor beta chains below come from one sample, sequenced in a study of CD4 T cells in relation to SARS-CoV-2 and coronaviruses. Using immunoSEQ multiplex PCR, the repertoire was profiled, and TCRdb retains in-frame clones only, with some absent. The sample lists some 11,000 clones; more than 75% were seen once. The sequenced sample was naive CD4+ T cells from PBMCs. Documented subset: naive CD4+ T cells isolated by negative enrichment. The receptors shown here come from an adult with COVID-19.

The V and J genes are TRBV6-1 and TRBJ1-3; D uncertain. Germline loops: CDR1 MNHNS, CDR2 SASEGT. V was trimmed by 5 bases and J by 7 bases, leaving 21 bases between them. The CDR3 runs 16 residues. The CDR3 is CASSQEERGSYNTIYF. In nucleotides, the CDR3 is TGTGCCAGCAGTCAAGAGGAGCGAGGCAGTTATAACACCATATATTTT.

The chain combines TRBV11-2 with TRBJ1-1; TRBD1 matches at 11 bases. The germline V gene has CDR1 SGHAT and CDR2 FQNNGV. With V trimmed by 1 base and J by 3 bases, 4 bases remained unmatched. CDR3 length: 16 residues. The CDR3 is CASSLGTGGKHTEAFF. CDR3 nucleotides: TGTGCCAGCAGCTTAGGGACAGGGGGCAAGCACACTGAAGCTTTCTTT.

The gene calls are TRBV11-2 and TRBJ2-1; 16 positions agree with TRBD2. The germline V gene has CDR1 SGHAT and CDR2 FQNNGV. The V and J ends lost 7 bases and 11 bases, in that order; junction bases with no gene match: 14. The CDR3 length is 17 residues. CDR3 DNA sequence: TGTGCCAGCACCACTCAACCCCCGGGACTAGCGGGGGGGAAGCAGTTCTTC. Protein: CASTTQPPGLAGGKQFF. The variable domain in full, completed from reference TRBV11-2 and TRBJ2-1, reads EAGVAQSPRYKIIEKRQSVAFWCNPISGHATLYWYQQILGQGPKLLIQFQNNGVVDDSQLPKDRFSAERLKGVDSTLKIQPAKLEDSAVYLCASTTQPPGLAGGKQFFGPGTRLTVL.

This chain joins TRBV9 and TRBJ2-1; TRBD2 might be the D (6 bases). V dropped 2 bases and J dropped 2 bases, with 17 bases sitting between them. Germline V gene data show CDR1 as SGDLS and CDR2 as YYNGEE. The CDR3 spans 17 residues. CDR3 DNA: TGTGCCAGCAGCGTGGGGGGACCACGAGGCGCCTACAATGAGCAGTTCTTC. Translation gives CASSVGGPRGAYNEQFF.

The rearrangement uses TRBV28 and TRBJ2-3; either TRBD1 or TRBD2 may supply D (6 bases each). The V gene's germline CDR1 is MDHEN and CDR2 SYDVKM. The V and J ends lost 9 bases and 3 bases respectively, with 13 bases between them. CDR3 length: 13 residues. The CDR3, as DNA: TGTGCCAGTGGGTGGGGGGCAACAGATACGCAGTATTTT. Its translation: CASGWGATDTQYF. The full variable domain, completed using reference TRBV28 and TRBJ2-3, is DVKVTQSSRYLVKRTGEKVFLECVQDMDHENMFWYRQDPGLGLRLIYFSYDVKMKEKGDIPEGYSVSREKKERFSLILESASTNQTSMYLCASGWGATDTQYFGPGTRLTVL.

This sequence joins TRBV3-1 (or the pseudogene TRBV3-2) and TRBJ2-3, with 12 bases lining up with TRBD2. Trimming cost V 4 bases and J 1 base; bases outside gene matches: 0. Germline lookup yields CDR1 LGHDT and CDR2 YNNKEL (reference sequence). CDR3 length: 15 residues. In DNA form, the CDR3 reads TGTGCCAGCAGCCGACTAGCGGGGGGCACAGATACGCAGTATTTT. This encodes CASSRLAGGTDTQYF.

The rearrangement joins TRBV18 to TRBJ2-5; D might be TRBD1 (5 bases). V was trimmed by 3 bases and J by 1 base, leaving 9 bases between them. The CDR3 runs to 14 residues. The germline V gene has CDR1 KGHSH and CDR2 LQKENI. Here the CDR3 reads CASSPLDSQETQYF. The DNA for the CDR3 is TGTGCCAGCTCACCGTTAGACAGCCAAGAGACCCAGTACTTC.

The chain is built from TRBV5-1 and TRBJ2-3, with D perhaps TRBD1 or TRBD2 (5 bases each). Germline V lookup: CDR1 SGHRS, CDR2 YFSETQ. This CDR3 is built from 15 residues. V lost 3 bases and J 3 bases, leaving 14 bases between the germline ends. CDR3 nucleotide sequence: TGCGCCAGCAGCTACTCGGGGACGCAGACAGATACGCAGTATTTT. This sequence encodes CASSYSGTQTDTQYF.

This clone came up a few times. The rearrangement uses TRBV19 and TRBJ1-2, with D possibly TRBD1 on 5 matching bases. The CDR3 totals 15 residues. Trimming left V 5 bases short and J 3 bases short, with 16 bases between. The germline V gene encodes CDR1 LNHDA and CDR2 SQIVND (reference sequence). The CDR3 bases are TGTGCCAGTAGTGAAAGAAAGGGGCCCTACTATGGCTACACCTTC. This codes for CASSERKGPYYGYTF.

The V gene is TRBV19, the J gene TRBJ1-6, with D maybe TRBD1 (6 bases). The V gene lost 5 bases and the J gene lost 7 bases, with 12 bases spanning the gap. CDR3 length: 14 amino acids. From germline, CDR1 is LNHDA and CDR2 SQIVND (reference sequence). The CDR3: CASSFGGQNSPLHF. In DNA, the CDR3 is TGTGCCAGTAGTTTTGGGGGGCAGAATTCACCCCTCCACTTT. The full variable domain, completed using reference TRBV19 and TRBJ1-6, is DGGITQSPKYLFRKEGQNVTLSCEQNLNHDAMYWYRQDPGQGLRLIYYSQIVNDFQKGDIAEGYSVSREKKESFPLTVTSAQKNPTAFYLCASSFGGQNSPLHFGNGTRLTVT.

The chain combines TRBV7-9 with TRBJ2-2; D remains unclear. The germline V gene encodes CDR1 SEHNR and CDR2 FQNEAQ (reference sequence). The CDR3 consists of 15 residues. Trimming cost V 0 bases and J 0 bases, with 5 bases left between them. Here the CDR3 reads CASSLAGPNTGELFF. The CDR3 DNA is TGTGCCAGCAGCTTAGCGGGCCCGAACACCGGGGAGCTGTTTTTT.

The rearrangement uses TRBV5-5 and TRBJ2-3; TRBD2 matches 10 bases. This CDR3 contains 16 residues. Trimming at V came to 0 bases and at J to 2 bases, leaving 3 bases not matched to a gene. Germline V gene sequence: CDR1 SGHKS, CDR2 YYEKEE (reference sequence). Here the CDR3 reads CASSLVAGGITDTQYF. The CDR3 bases are TGTGCCAGCAGCTTGGTAGCGGGGGGAATCACAGATACGCAGTATTTT.

The chain is built from TRBV7-3 and TRBJ2-5; D is ambiguous. The length of the CDR3 is 15 residues. Trimming stripped 1 base from V and 1 base from J, with 10 bases between. Germline values: CDR1 SGHTA, CDR2 FQGTGA. The CDR3 DNA reads TGTGCCAGCAGCTTAATAGGCCGGTCCCAAGAGACCCAGTACTTC. This translates into CASSLIGRSQETQYF. Using reference TRBV7-3 and TRBJ2-5 for the parts outside the CDR3, the full variable domain is GAGVSQTPSNKVTEKGKYVELRCDPISGHTALYWYRQSLGQGPEFLIYFQGTGAADDSGLPNDRFFAVRPEGSVSTLKIQRTERGDSAVYLCASSLIGRSQETQYFGPGTRLLVL.

DNA of the CDR3: TGTGCCAGTAGTACTGTTCGTATAGCTTACACAGATACGCAGTATTTT. Translating gives CASSTVRIAYTDTQYF. The chain employs TRBV19 and TRBJ2-3; no firm D call. V lost 4 bases and J 2 bases, leaving 16 bases between the germline ends. The CDR3 is made up of 16 amino acids. Per germline, CDR1 LNHDA and CDR2 SQIVND (reference sequence).

This clone has only one observation. V usage is TRBV5-5 and J usage is TRBJ2-1, with a tentative D call TRBD1 (5 bases). Germline CDR1 and CDR2: SGHKS and YYEKEE (reference sequence). The V end was cut by 7 bases, the J end by 4 bases, with 15 bases between. CDR3 size: 14 residues. The CDR3 sequence: CASFHETVYNEQFF. DNA for the CDR3: TGTGCCAGCTTCCACGAGACAGTTTACAATGAGCAGTTCTTC.

The CDR3 DNA follows: TGTGCCAGCAGCCAAGACAGGGCGAATATGAACACTGAAGCTTTCTTT. It is translated as CASSQDRANMNTEAFF. The chain couples TRBV3-1 (or the pseudogene TRBV3-2) to TRBJ1-1; the D gene is possibly TRBD1 (5 bases). The length of the CDR3 is 16 residues. With 0 bases removed from V and 0 bases from J, the gap between germline ends came to 11 bases. Per germline, CDR1 LGHDT and CDR2 YNNKEL (reference sequence).

The chain joins TRBV3-1 (or the pseudogene TRBV3-2) to TRBJ2-7; 9 bases align to TRBD1. This CDR3 contains 13 residues. The germline V gene encodes CDR1 LGHDT and CDR2 YNNKEL (reference sequence). Germline trimming cut 4 bases from V and 3 bases from J; bases unmatched to any gene: 1. CDR3 sequence (DNA): TGTGCCAGCAGCCCGGGACAGGGCTACGAGCAGTACTTC. Amino acids: CASSPGQGYEQYF.

The gene calls are TRBV9 and TRBJ1-5; D uncertain. The V gene lost 0 bases and the J gene lost 0 bases, with 7 bases spanning the gap. This CDR3 has 15 residues. The V gene's germline CDR1 is SGDLS and CDR2 YYNGEE. DNA for the CDR3: TGTGCCAGCAGCGTAGCAGACGATAGCAATCAGCCCCAGCATTTT. This encodes CASSVADDSNQPQHF.

This chain uses TRBV29-1 with TRBJ1-6, with TRBD1 matching 9 bases. Germline V CDR1 and CDR2: SQVTM, ANQGSEA. The CDR3 runs to 13 residues. The trim removed 6 bases at V and 3 bases at J, leaving 0 bases unmatched. CDR3 protein: CSVGQGYNSPLHF. Written as DNA, the CDR3 is TGCAGCGTGGGACAGGGCTATAATTCACCCCTCCACTTT.

The rearrangement uses TRBV7-9 and TRBJ1-5; D possibly corresponds to TRBD1 (5 bases). Trimming removed 1 base from V and 2 bases from J, with 18 bases in between. The germline V gene encodes CDR1 SEHNR and CDR2 FQNEAQ (reference sequence). The CDR3 runs to 18 residues. Here the CDR3 reads CASSLVAGHGGGNQPQHF. Written as DNA, the CDR3 is TGTGCCAGCAGCTTAGTGGCCGGACATGGGGGGGGCAATCAGCCCCAGCATTTT. The whole variable domain, remainder taken from reference TRBV7-9 and TRBJ1-5, is DTGVSQNPRHKITKRGQNVTFRCDPISEHNRLYWYRQTLGQGPEFLTYFQNEAQLEKSRLLSDRFSAERPKGSFSTLEIQRTEQGDSAMYLCASSLVAGHGGGNQPQHFGDGTRLSIL.

The V call is TRBV5-1, the J call TRBJ1-4, with unresolved D. With 4 bases removed from V and 4 bases from J, the gap between germline ends came to 14 bases. This CDR3 is 15 amino acids long. Germline CDR1 is SGHRS and CDR2 is YFSETQ. The CDR3 sequence is CASSVMDGLNEKLFF. The DNA for the CDR3 is TGCGCCAGCAGCGTAATGGACGGACTTAATGAAAAACTGTTTTTT.